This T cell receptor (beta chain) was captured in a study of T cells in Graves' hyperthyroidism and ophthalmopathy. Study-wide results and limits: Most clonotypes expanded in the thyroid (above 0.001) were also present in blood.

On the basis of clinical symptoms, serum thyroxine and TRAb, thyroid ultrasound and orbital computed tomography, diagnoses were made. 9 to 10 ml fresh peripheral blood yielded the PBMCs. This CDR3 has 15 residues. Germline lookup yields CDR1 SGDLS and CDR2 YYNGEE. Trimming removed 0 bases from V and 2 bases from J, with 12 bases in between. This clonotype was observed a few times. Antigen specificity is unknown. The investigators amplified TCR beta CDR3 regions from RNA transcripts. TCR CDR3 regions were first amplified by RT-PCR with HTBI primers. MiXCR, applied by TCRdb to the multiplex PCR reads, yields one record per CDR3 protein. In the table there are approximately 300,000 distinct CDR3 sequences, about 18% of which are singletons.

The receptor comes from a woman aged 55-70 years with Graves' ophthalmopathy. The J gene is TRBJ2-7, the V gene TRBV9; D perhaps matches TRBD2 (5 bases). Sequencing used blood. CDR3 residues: CASSVGGLSTYEQYF. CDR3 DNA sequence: TGTGCCAGCAGCGTAGGCGGGTTGTCTACCTACGAGCAGTACTTC.